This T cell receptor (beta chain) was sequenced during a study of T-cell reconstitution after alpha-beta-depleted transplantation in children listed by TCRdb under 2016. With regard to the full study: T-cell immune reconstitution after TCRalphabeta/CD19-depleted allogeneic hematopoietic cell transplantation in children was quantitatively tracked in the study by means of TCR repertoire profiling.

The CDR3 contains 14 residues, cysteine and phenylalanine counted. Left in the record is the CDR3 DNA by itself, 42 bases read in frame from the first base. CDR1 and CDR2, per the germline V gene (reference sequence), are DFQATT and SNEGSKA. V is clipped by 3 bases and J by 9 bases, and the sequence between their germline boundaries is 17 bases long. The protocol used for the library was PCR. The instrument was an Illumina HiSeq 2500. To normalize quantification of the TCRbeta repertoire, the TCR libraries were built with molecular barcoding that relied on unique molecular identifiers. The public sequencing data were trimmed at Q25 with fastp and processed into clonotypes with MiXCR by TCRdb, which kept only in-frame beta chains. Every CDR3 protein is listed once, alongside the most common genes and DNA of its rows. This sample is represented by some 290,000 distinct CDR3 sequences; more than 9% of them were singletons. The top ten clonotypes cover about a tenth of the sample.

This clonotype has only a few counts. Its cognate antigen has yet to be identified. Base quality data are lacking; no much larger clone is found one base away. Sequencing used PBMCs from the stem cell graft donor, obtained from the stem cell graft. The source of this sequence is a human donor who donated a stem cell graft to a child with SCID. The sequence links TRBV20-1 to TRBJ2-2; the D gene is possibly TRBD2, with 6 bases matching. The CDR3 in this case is CSASRGLLFRELFF. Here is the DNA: TGCAGTGCTAGTAGGGGACTCTTGTTTAGGGAGCTGTTTTTT.